The 5 T cell receptor beta chains given below trace back to one sample, sequenced in a study of T cell changes during pregnancy in multiple sclerosis. Sequenced by immunoSEQ multiplex PCR; TCRdb stores in-frame clones only, minus some. This sample carries 70,000 to 95,000 clones, around 91% of them seen once, and the ten largest clones take 1.5% to 2%. The sequencing used peripheral blood, collected before pregnancy. Receptor source: a female donor with multiple sclerosis, enrolled in a pregnancy study.

The rearrangement uses TRBV11-2 and TRBJ1-2, with TRBD1 matching 8 bases. Germline CDR1 and CDR2: SGHAT and FQNNGV. CDR3 length equals 16 residues. Unmatched junction bases numbered 8, after V lost 1 base and J lost 4 bases. CDR3 region: CASSLVGRGLSYGYTF. For the CDR3, the DNA is TGTGCCAGCAGCTTAGTAGGCAGGGGGCTTTCCTATGGCTACACCTTC.

The chain recombines TRBV29-1 with TRBJ1-1; D call uncertain. This CDR3 comprises 11 residues. Germline CDR1 SQVTM, CDR2 ANQGSEA. Trimming removed 5 bases from V and 0 bases from J, with 4 bases in between. The CDR3: CSVRVNTEAFF. The CDR3 DNA follows: TGCAGCGTTCGGGTGAACACTGAAGCTTTCTTT.

J is TRBJ2-3 and V is TRBV9; perhaps TRBD2 as D (6 bases). The CDR3 is made up of 15 amino acids. The V end was cut by 3 bases, the J end by 2 bases, with 13 bases between. In germline, CDR1 is SGDLS, CDR2 YYNGEE. This CDR3 is CASSAFSGDTDTQYF. In DNA form, the CDR3 reads TGTGCCAGCAGCGCCTTCTCGGGGGACACAGATACGCAGTATTTT.

The gene calls are TRBV9 and TRBJ1-6; no clear D. Trimming removed 0 bases from V and 6 bases from J, with 10 bases in between. The CDR3 totals 15 residues. Germline CDR1 SGDLS, CDR2 YYNGEE. In nucleotides, the CDR3 is TGTGCCAGCAGCGTAGATGGGAGAAGTAATTCACCCCTCCACTTT. Translated, it gives CASSVDGRSNSPLHF. The variable domain in full, completed from reference TRBV9 and TRBJ1-6, reads DSGVTQTPKHLITATGQRVTLRCSPRSGDLSVYWYQQSLDQGLQFLIQYYNGEERAKGNILERFSAQQFPDLHSELNLSSLELGDSALYFCASSVDGRSNSPLHFGNGTRLTVT.

The chain's CDR3 is CASSVEDRYTEAFF. In nucleotides, the CDR3 is TGTGCCAGCAGCGTAGAGGACAGATACACTGAAGCTTTCTTT. J is TRBJ1-1 and V is TRBV9; tentatively, D is TRBD1 (6 bases). This CDR3 is 14 amino acids long. Germline CDR1 is SGDLS and CDR2 is YYNGEE. With 0 bases removed from V and 3 bases from J, the gap between germline ends came to 9 bases.